What follows describes a single TCR beta chain. Antigen unknown. This sample was included in a study of cytomegalovirus exposure and HLA in healthy donors. Looking at the study overall: The roughly 120 million unique TCR beta sequences, from approximately 170 million T cells, were found by an earlier analysis. Study-wide findings and caveats: Rarity marked most TCR sequences, yet some public TCRs occurred in many donors. The HLA-A and HLA-B alleles of most subjects were reportedly predicted accurately from TCR beta sequences. Evidence from a later analysis indicated that most CMV-associated TCR beta chains looked HLA-restricted.

PCR amplification relied on 60 Vbeta primers (plus 13 Jbeta primers). Assay used: immunoSEQ multiplex PCR; TCRdb lists only in-frame clones, some missing. The sample has under 95,000 clones, 76% seen once; the top ten hold 5% to 5.5%. This CDR3 is 16 amino acids long. CDR1 is SGHDT and CDR2 is YYEEEE in the germline V gene. Trimming removed 0 bases from V and 4 bases from J; junction bases left unmatched: 8. The material sequenced was PBMCs. J is TRBJ2-3 and V is TRBV5-6, with TRBD2 identical over 7 bases. The TCR was taken from a man aged 30 to 45 in good health and CMV-seropositive. CDR3 DNA sequence: TGTGCCAGCAGCTTGGTTACGCGGGAGTTGGCAGATACGCAGTATTTT. Its protein product is CASSLVTRELADTQYF.